The 32 T cell receptor beta chains in this list originate from one sample, sequenced in a study of blood T cells in healthy people across ages. Together with a sample-barcoded 5' primer, a J-beta primer mix was included in a second PCR lasting 7 to 11 cycles. TCRdb re-called the 5' RACE reads through MiXCR, storing one row per CDR3 protein. The repertoire includes 1,300,000 or so distinct CDR3 sequences, around 55% of them detected once, and about 6.7% sits in the top ten. The sample taken for sequencing was blood. These receptors were collected from a man younger than 30 in good health.

The chain uses TRBV3-1 and TRBJ1-6, with D possibly TRBD1 on 6 matching bases. Trimming removed 4 bases at V and 2 bases at J, with 15 bases between. Looked up from germline, CDR1 is LGHDT and CDR2 is YNNKEL (reference sequence). This CDR3 contains 17 residues. CDR3 protein: CASSPNPGVAYNSPLHF. DNA of the CDR3: TGTGCCAGCAGCCCTAACCCAGGGGTTGCCTATAATTCACCCCTCCACTTT. Complete variable domain (other parts from reference TRBV3-1 and TRBJ1-6): DTAVSQTPKYLVTQMGNDKSIKCEQNLGHDTMYWYKQDSKKFLKIMFSYNNKELIINETVPNRFSPKSPDKAHLNLHINSLELGDSAVYFCASSPNPGVAYNSPLHFGNGTRLTVT.

The chain carries TRBV4-3 and TRBJ2-3; the D is unclear. The CDR3 has 14 amino acids. V lost 0 bases and J lost 6, with 10 bases in between. The germline gives CDR1 LGHNA, CDR2 YSLEER. The CDR3 region is CASSQDDSRDTQYF. The CDR3 nucleotides are TGCGCCAGCAGCCAAGATGATTCGAGGGATACGCAGTATTTT.

This chain joins TRBV5-1 and TRBJ2-7, with 11 nucleotides matching TRBD2. The CDR3 loop spans 15 amino acids. J was trimmed by 7 bases and V by 5 bases; bases with no gene match: 11. Germline assignment: CDR1 SGHRS and CDR2 YFSETQ. This CDR3 is CASSPGLAEHNEQYF. As DNA, the CDR3 is TGCGCCAGCAGTCCGGGACTAGCGGAACACAATGAGCAGTACTTC.

This clonotype showed up just once. V gene TRBV4-2 combines with J gene TRBJ1-2; tentative D call: TRBD1 (5 bases). V lost 0 bases and J lost 6, with 17 bases in between. This CDR3 has 16 residues. Germline V gives CDR1 LGHNA, CDR2 YNFKEQ. In DNA, the CDR3 is TGTGCCAGCAGCCAAGATAGGGGATTAGGCAGGGATGGCTACACCTTC. Protein product: CASSQDRGLGRDGYTF.

The chain uses TRBV2 and TRBJ1-6, with D unclear. Germline V gene lookup returns CDR1 SNHLY and CDR2 FYNNEI. The CDR3 totals 14 residues. Trimming removed 8 bases at V and 4 bases at J, with 12 bases between. Written as DNA, the CDR3 is TGTGCCAGCGGGCAAGCTTCTTATAATTCACCCCTCCACTTT. It encodes CASGQASYNSPLHF.

The chain has TRBV27 and TRBJ2-7; no reliable D call. The CDR3 sequence is 13 residues long. CDR1 is MNHEY, CDR2 SMNVEV, per germline (reference sequence). V was cut by 1 base and J by 5 bases, with 9 bases left in between. For the CDR3, the DNA is TGTGCCAGCAGTTTATTGAGGACCCACGAGCAGTACTTC. It is translated as CASSLLRTHEQYF.

The rearrangement uses TRBV11-2 and TRBJ2-2; no firm D call. The V gene lost 0 bases and the J gene lost 6 bases, with 8 bases spanning the gap. The CDR3 has 14 residues. CDR1 SGHAT and CDR2 FQNNGV come from the germline V gene. Here the CDR3 DNA reads TGTGCCAGCAGCTTAGATGTAAATTCCGGGGAGCTGTTTTTT. As protein: CASSLDVNSGELFF.

V gene TRBV29-1 combines with J gene TRBJ2-1; the D is unclear. The CDR3 covers 11 residues. Germline V gene lookup returns CDR1 SQVTM and CDR2 ANQGSEA. V dropped 6 bases and J dropped 13 bases, with 16 bases sitting between them. CDR3 amino acids: CSVSFQETQFF. The CDR3, as DNA: TGCAGCGTCTCTTTCCAAGAGACCCAGTTCTTC.

J is TRBJ2-1 and V is TRBV7-9, with no clear D. The V gene lost 0 bases and the J gene lost 7 bases, with 7 bases spanning the gap. CDR1 is SEHNR and CDR2 is FQNEAQ in the germline V gene (reference sequence). CDR3 length: 13 residues. The CDR3 loop is CASSLAPANEQFF. The CDR3 DNA reads as TGTGCCAGCAGCTTAGCCCCCGCGAATGAGCAGTTCTTC. Full variable domain (outside the CDR3, taken from reference TRBV7-9 and TRBJ2-1): DTGVSQNPRHKITKRGQNVTFRCDPISEHNRLYWYRQTLGQGPEFLTYFQNEAQLEKSRLLSDRFSAERPKGSFSTLEIQRTEQGDSAMYLCASSLAPANEQFFGPGTRLTVL.

This clonotype was seen a few times. The CDR3 sequence: CASSQDEGGSWEQYF. For the CDR3, the DNA is TGCGCCAGCAGCCAAGATGAGGGCGGGAGTTGGGAGCAGTACTTC. This chain joins TRBV4-1 and TRBJ2-7, with 7 bases fitting TRBD2. Germline V gene sequence: CDR1 MGHRA, CDR2 YSYEKL. The CDR3 runs to 15 residues. V shed 0 bases, J shed 7 bases, and the junction held 9 bases outside the gene matches.

This clonotype has only a few counts. The CDR3 nucleotides read TGTGCCAGCAGCACGGCCCCCACAGGGGGCTACGAGCAGTACTTC. This encodes CASSTAPTGGYEQYF. The chain carries TRBV7-8 and TRBJ2-7; 8 nucleotides match TRBD1. The V and J ends lost 5 bases and 3 bases, in that order; junction bases with no gene match: 9. The CDR3 spans 15 residues. CDR1 and CDR2 from the germline V gene are SGHVS and FQNEAQ. The full variable domain, with the rest looked up from reference TRBV7-8 and TRBJ2-7, is GAGVSQSPRYKVAKRGQDVALRCDPISGHVSLFWYQQALGQGPEFLTYFQNEAQLDKSGLPSDRFFAERPEGSVSTLKIQRTQQEDSAVYLCASSTAPTGGYEQYFGPGTRLTVT.

The chain links TRBV6-5 to TRBJ2-7; perhaps TRBD1 as D (5 bases). With 3 bases removed from V and 2 bases from J, the gap between germline ends came to 11 bases. This CDR3 region has 14 residues. Germline V gene sequence: CDR1 MNHEY, CDR2 SVGAGI. This CDR3 is CASSYSQGTYEQYF. As DNA, the CDR3 is TGTGCCAGCAGTTATAGCCAGGGAACCTACGAGCAGTACTTC.

The chain employs TRBV4-1 and TRBJ2-1, with TRBD2 identical over 8 bases. The CDR3 has 16 residues. The V segment lost 4 bases and the J segment 7 bases; nucleotides outside the gene matches: 12. From germline, CDR1 is MGHRA and CDR2 YSYEKL. CDR3 sequence: CASSREGGGSRNEQFF. DNA of the CDR3: TGCGCCAGCAGCCGCGAGGGCGGGGGGAGTAGGAATGAGCAGTTCTTC.

The sample holds a few counts of this clonotype. The CDR3 sequence is CASSQEKSVYYGYTF. DNA of the CDR3: TGCGCCAGCAGCCAAGAGAAGTCGGTCTACTATGGCTACACCTTC. This chain joins TRBV4-1 and TRBJ1-2; D remains unclear. The germline V and J ends were trimmed by 0 bases and 3 bases, with 11 bases remaining between them. This CDR3 spans 15 amino acids. The germline CDR1 and CDR2 sequences are MGHRA and YSYEKL.

The chain employs TRBV20-1 and TRBJ2-1; possibly TRBD1 for D (8 bases). The V end lost 6 bases, the J end lost 13 bases, and 19 bases lay between the germline ends. Germline V CDR1 and CDR2: DFQATT, SNEGSKA (reference sequence). The CDR3 totals 12 residues. The CDR3 here is CSAITGGETQFF. CDR3 bases: TGCAGTGCCATCACAGGGGGGGAGACCCAGTTCTTC.

A few counts support this clonotype. The rearrangement uses TRBV7-9 and TRBJ2-4, with a tentative D call TRBD2 (5 bases). The germline V gene has CDR1 SEHNR and CDR2 FQNEAQ (reference sequence). The length of the CDR3 is 12 residues. Trimming pared 4 bases from V and 6 bases from J, leaving 7 bases between. The CDR3 spells CASSYGLNIQYF. The DNA of the CDR3 is TGTGCCAGCAGCTACGGACTAAACATTCAGTACTTC.

DNA of the CDR3: TGCGCCAGCAGCCAACTAGAGGCCTCCTACGAGCAGTACTTC. It is translated as CASSQLEASYEQYF. This rearrangement joins TRBV4-1 to TRBJ2-7; D ambiguous. Germline CDR1 reads MGHRA; CDR2 reads YSYEKL. The CDR3 runs to 14 residues. Trimming stripped 2 bases from V and 0 bases from J, with 8 bases between.

This clonotype has just one count. The junction departs from germline at one end; a sequencing error may be responsible. V gene TRBV4-3 combines with J gene TRBJ2-1; D not resolved. This CDR3 has 11 residues. Germline V gene sequence: CDR1 LGHNA, CDR2 YSLEER. This chain's CDR3 is CAGSPGNEQFF. DNA for the CDR3: TGCGCCGGCAGCCCCGGAAATGAGCAGTTCTTC.

This chain links TRBV12-3 or TRBV12-4 with TRBJ1-5; TRBD1 agrees at 7 bases. V lost 1 base to trimming and J lost 1 base; unmatched junction nucleotides: 4. This CDR3 spans 16 amino acids. The CDR3 DNA reads as TGTGCCAGCAGTTTAGAAATGACAGGGAGCAATCAGCCCCAGCATTTT. Protein: CASSLEMTGSNQPQHF.

The chain has TRBV7-8 and TRBJ1-1, with D hard to call. V dropped 3 bases and J dropped 0 bases, with 17 bases sitting between them. The V gene's germline CDR1 is SGHVS and CDR2 FQNEAQ. The CDR3 contains 17 residues. The chain's CDR3 is CASSFPLAAGVNTEAFF. The CDR3 region has the DNA TGTGCCAGCAGCTTTCCTCTGGCTGCTGGGGTGAACACTGAAGCTTTCTTT. Together with reference TRBV7-8 and TRBJ1-1, the CDR3 gives the full variable domain: GAGVSQSPRYKVAKRGQDVALRCDPISGHVSLFWYQQALGQGPEFLTYFQNEAQLDKSGLPSDRFFAERPEGSVSTLKIQRTQQEDSAVYLCASSFPLAAGVNTEAFFGQGTRLTVV.

The gene calls are TRBV10-3 and TRBJ1-1; no clear D gene. Germline V CDR1 and CDR2: ENHRY, SYGVKD. The CDR3 is 12 residues long. V was clipped by 2 bases and J by 4 bases, with 5 bases between them. CDR3 DNA sequence: TGTGCCATCAGTGAGGGACCCACTGAAGCTTTCTTT. Translating it yields CAISEGPTEAFF.

This clonotype has just a few counts. This sequence joins TRBV4-1 and TRBJ2-4; 7 nucleotides align to TRBD2. Germline assignment: CDR1 MGHRA and CDR2 YSYEKL. Trimming removed 0 bases from V and 9 bases from J; junction bases left unmatched: 5. This CDR3 region has 14 residues. The CDR3 sequence: CASSQERGGFIQYF. The CDR3 DNA follows: TGCGCCAGCAGCCAAGAAAGGGGAGGGTTCATTCAGTACTTC.

This clonotype turned up a few times. The J gene is TRBJ2-7, the V gene TRBV4-1, with D hard to call. Per germline, CDR1 MGHRA and CDR2 YSYEKL. The ends were cut back, 4 bases at V and 2 bases at J, with 9 bases in the middle. CDR3 length: 13 residues. CDR3 in DNA: TGCGCCAGCAGCCTGGAATCGACCTACGAGCAGTACTTC. As protein: CASSLESTYEQYF.

This rearrangement joins TRBV6-1 to TRBJ2-2; TRBD1 is a possible D gene (5 bases). V was trimmed by 8 bases and J by 1 base, leaving 8 bases between them. CDR3 size: 13 residues. Germline values: CDR1 MNHNS, CDR2 SASEGT. CDR3 nucleotides: TGTGCCAGCCAGGGCGAGAACACCGGGGAGCTGTTTTTT. Protein sequence: CASQGENTGELFF.

The chain carries TRBV29-1 and TRBJ2-2; D perhaps matches TRBD1 (6 bases). The CDR3 has 13 residues. Germline CDR1 and CDR2: SQVTM and ANQGSEA. Between the trimmed V and J ends, which lost 6 bases and 5 bases, there was a span of 13 bases. CDR3 sequence: CSVTGIETGELFF. The CDR3 coding sequence is TGCAGCGTCACAGGGATCGAGACCGGGGAGCTGTTTTTT.

The CDR3 DNA follows: TGTGCCACCAGTGATGCGTCCGGGACAGGGAACATTCAGTACTTC. Residues: CATSDASGTGNIQYF. The rearrangement joins TRBV24-1 to TRBJ2-7; 9 bases line up with TRBD1. Matching the DNA end better, TRBJ2-4 makes the J call doubtful. The germline CDR1 and CDR2 sequences are KGHDR and SFDVKD. The CDR3 contains 15 residues.

This chain links TRBV28 with TRBJ2-3; the D is unclear. Germline V lookup: CDR1 MDHEN, CDR2 SYDVKM. The CDR3 covers 14 residues. Trimming removed 8 bases at V and 6 bases at J, with 18 bases between. CDR3 region: CASEDGGTADTQYF. The CDR3 bases are TGTGCCAGCGAAGATGGCGGAACCGCCGATACGCAGTATTTT.

The J gene is TRBJ2-1, the V gene TRBV6-2 or TRBV6-3; TRBD2 agrees at 12 bases. The CDR3 length is 14 residues. Unmatched junction bases numbered 2, after V lost 8 bases and J lost 3 bases. Germline CDR1 reads MNHEY; CDR2 reads SVGEGT. This chain's CDR3 is CASQTSGSYNEQFF. CDR3 DNA sequence: TGTGCCAGCCAGACTAGCGGGAGCTACAATGAGCAGTTCTTC.

This clonotype turned up a few times. V gene TRBV29-1 combines with J gene TRBJ1-1, with 8 bases identical to TRBD1. Trimming at V came to 6 bases and at J to 5 bases, leaving 5 bases not matched to a gene. Germline loops: CDR1 SQVTM, CDR2 ANQGSEA. This CDR3 has 12 amino acids. The CDR3 region has the DNA TGCAGCGTAAACAGGGGGGGGACTGAAGCTTTCTTT. Encoded protein: CSVNRGGTEAFF.

V usage is TRBV28 and J usage is TRBJ2-3, with D maybe TRBD2 (5 bases). V dropped 3 bases and J dropped 6 bases, with 19 bases sitting between them. The CDR3 has 16 residues. CDR1 and CDR2 (germline): MDHEN, SYDVKM. The CDR3 coding sequence is TGTGCCAGCAGTTTTGTGGCGGAAACGGGGTCGGATACGCAGTATTTT. This gives the protein CASSFVAETGSDTQYF.

The chain recombines TRBV4-3 with TRBJ2-1, with TRBD2 matching over 10 bases. V gave up 0 bases and J gave up 7 bases; unmatched junction bases: 6. Germline CDR1 reads LGHNA; CDR2 reads YSLEER. This CDR3 is 16 amino acids long. The CDR3 reads CASSQDAASGGNEQFF. The DNA for the CDR3 is TGCGCCAGCAGCCAAGACGCCGCTAGCGGGGGAAATGAGCAGTTCTTC.

This clonotype was seen at least ten times. CDR3 nucleotide sequence: TGTGCCAGCAGTCCAACTAGCGGGGGGGTTCAAGAGACCCAGTACTTC. Residues: CASSPTSGGVQETQYF. The rearrangement joins TRBV25-1 to TRBJ2-5, with TRBD2 matching 13 bases. Unmatched junction bases numbered 5, after V lost 5 bases and J lost 2 bases. Per germline, CDR1 MGHDK and CDR2 SYGVNS. CDR3 length equals 16 residues.